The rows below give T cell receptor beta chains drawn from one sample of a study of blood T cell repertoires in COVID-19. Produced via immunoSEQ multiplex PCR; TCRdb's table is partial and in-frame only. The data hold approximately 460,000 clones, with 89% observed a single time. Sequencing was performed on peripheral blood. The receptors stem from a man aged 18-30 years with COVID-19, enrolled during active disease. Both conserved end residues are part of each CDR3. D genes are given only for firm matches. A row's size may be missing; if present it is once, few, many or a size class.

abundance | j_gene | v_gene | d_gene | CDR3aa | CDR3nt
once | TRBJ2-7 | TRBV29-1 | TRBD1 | CSGRDRVSYEQYF | TGCAGCGGTAGGGACAGGGTCAGCTACGAGCAGTACTTC
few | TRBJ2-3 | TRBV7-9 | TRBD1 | CASSSTGATDTQYF | TGTGCCAGCAGCTCGACAGGGGCGACAGATACGCAGTATTTT
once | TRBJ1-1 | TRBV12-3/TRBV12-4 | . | CASSLGPEAFF | TGTGCCAGCAGTTTGGGGCCTGAAGCTTTCTTT
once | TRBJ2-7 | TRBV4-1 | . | CASSRVVSGSSYEQYF | TGCGCCAGCAGCCGTGTAGTTAGCGGCAGCTCCTACGAGCAGTACTTC
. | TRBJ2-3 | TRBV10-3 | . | CAISELQGNSDTQYF | TGTGCCATCAGTGAGTTACAGGGAAATTCAGATACGCAGTATTTT
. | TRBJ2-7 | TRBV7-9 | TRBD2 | CASSLVGLADTYEQYF | TGTGCCAGCAGCTTAGTCGGACTAGCGGATACCTACGAGCAGTACTTC
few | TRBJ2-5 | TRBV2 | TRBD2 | CASSELAGGRETQYF | TGTGCCAGCAGTGAACTAGCGGGGGGGCGAGAGACCCAGTACTTC
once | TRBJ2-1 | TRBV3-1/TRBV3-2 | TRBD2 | CASSQEGDYGEQFF | TGTGCCAGCAGCCAGGAAGGGGACTATGGGGAGCAGTTCTTC
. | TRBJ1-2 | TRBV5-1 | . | CASSLGSGNYGYTF | TGCGCCAGCAGCTTGGGCAGTGGCAACTATGGCTACACCTTC
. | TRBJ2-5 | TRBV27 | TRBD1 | CASSFSRGITQYF | TGTGCCAGCAGTTTTAGCAGGGGGATAACCCAGTACTTC
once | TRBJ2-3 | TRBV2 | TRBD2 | CASRWTWEGGTDTQYF | TGTGCCAGCAGGTGGACTTGGGAGGGTGGCACAGATACGCAGTATTTT
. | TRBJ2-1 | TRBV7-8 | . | CASSFLVDGSHGEQFF | TGTGCCAGCAGCTTCCTTGTGGACGGGAGTCATGGTGAGCAGTTCTTC
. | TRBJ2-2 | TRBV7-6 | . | CASSLRLGSTNTGELFF | TGTGCCAGCAGCTTAAGGCTAGGATCGACGAACACCGGGGAGCTGTTTTTT